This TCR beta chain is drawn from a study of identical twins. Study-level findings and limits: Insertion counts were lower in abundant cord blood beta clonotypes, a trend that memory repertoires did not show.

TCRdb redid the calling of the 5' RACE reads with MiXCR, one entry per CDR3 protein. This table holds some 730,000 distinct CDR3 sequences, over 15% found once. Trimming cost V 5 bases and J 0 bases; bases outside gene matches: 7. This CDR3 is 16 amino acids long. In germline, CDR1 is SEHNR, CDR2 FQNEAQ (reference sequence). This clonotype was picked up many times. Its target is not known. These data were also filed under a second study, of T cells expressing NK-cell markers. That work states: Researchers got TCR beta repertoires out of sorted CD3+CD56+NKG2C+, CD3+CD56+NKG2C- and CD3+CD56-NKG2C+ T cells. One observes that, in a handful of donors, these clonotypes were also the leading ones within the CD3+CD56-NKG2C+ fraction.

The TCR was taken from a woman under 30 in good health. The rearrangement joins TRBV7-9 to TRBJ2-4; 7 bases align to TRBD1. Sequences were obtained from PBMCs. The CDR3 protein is CASSPLQGIAKNIQYF. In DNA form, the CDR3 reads TGTGCCAGCAGCCCGCTACAGGGGATAGCCAAAAACATTCAGTACTTC.